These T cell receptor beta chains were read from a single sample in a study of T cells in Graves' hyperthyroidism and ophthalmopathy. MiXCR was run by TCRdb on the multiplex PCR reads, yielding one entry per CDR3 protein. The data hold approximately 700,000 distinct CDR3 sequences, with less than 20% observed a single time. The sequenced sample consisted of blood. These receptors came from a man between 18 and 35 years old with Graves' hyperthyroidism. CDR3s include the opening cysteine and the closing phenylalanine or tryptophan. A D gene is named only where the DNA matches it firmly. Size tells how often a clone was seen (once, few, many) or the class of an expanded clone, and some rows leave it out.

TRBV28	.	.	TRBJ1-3	TGTGCCAGCACCAATGGGGGGACTGGAAACACCATATATTTT	CASTNGGTGNTIYF
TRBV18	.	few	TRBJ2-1	TGTGCCAGCTCACCAAAGGGGGAGGGCCTGTGGAATGAGCAGTTCTTC	CASSPKGEGLWNEQFF
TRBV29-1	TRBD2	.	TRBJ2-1	TGCAGCGTCATCTTCCCGGGACTAGCGGGAGTTTTTGAGCAGTTCTTC	CSVIFPGLAGVFEQFF
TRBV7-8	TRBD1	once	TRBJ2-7	TGTGCCAGCAGCTTAATAGGCAGGGGGTGGCACGAGCAGTACTTC	CASSLIGRGWHEQYF
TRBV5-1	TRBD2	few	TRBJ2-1	TGCGCCAGCTCCGAGAGCGGGACTACCATTTACAATGAGCAGTTCTTC	CASSESGTTIYNEQFF
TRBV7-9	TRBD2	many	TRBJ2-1	TGTGCCAGCAGCTTAACGGGACTAGCGGACCGACGCAATGAGCAGTTCTTC	CASSLTGLADRRNEQFF
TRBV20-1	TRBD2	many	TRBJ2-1	TGCAGTGCTAGTCCCCCGCGTCTAGCGGGTTACAATGAGCAGTTCTTC	CSASPPRLAGYNEQFF
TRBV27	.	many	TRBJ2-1	TGTGCCAGCAGTCCTGCAGCGGATCTCCACAATGAGCAGTTCTTC	CASSPAADLHNEQFF
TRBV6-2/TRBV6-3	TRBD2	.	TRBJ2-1	TGTGCCAGCAGTTACGAGCGGGGCAGCGGGAGGGACAATGAGCAGTTCTTC	CASSYERGSGRDNEQFF
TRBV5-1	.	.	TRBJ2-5	TGCGCCAGCAGCTCGACCTGGTACCAAGAGACCCAGTACTTC	CASSSTWYQETQYF
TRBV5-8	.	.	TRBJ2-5	TGTGCCAGCAGCTCGAGGGGGGGTGCGGAGACCCAGTACTTC	CASSSRGGAETQYF
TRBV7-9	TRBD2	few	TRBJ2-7	TGTGCCAGCAGCCCTGTTCGGGAGGAGGCCCACGAGCAGTACTTC	CASSPVREEAHEQYF
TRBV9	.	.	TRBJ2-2	TGTGCCAGCAGCCCTCGAGGGGCGGCGAACACCGGGGAGCTGTTTTTT	CASSPRGAANTGELFF
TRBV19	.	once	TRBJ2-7	TGTGCCAGTAGTACCCGGAGAGGGGACGAGCAGTACTTC	CASSTRRGDEQYF
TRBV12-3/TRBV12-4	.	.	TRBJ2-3	TGTGCCAGCAGTTCAGTGAGACTAGGGGCAGATACGCAGTATTTT	CASSSVRLGADTQYF
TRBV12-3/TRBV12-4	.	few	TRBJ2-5	TGTGCCAGCAGTTATGATCAAGAGACCCAGTACTTC	CASSYDQETQYF
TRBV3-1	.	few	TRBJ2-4	TGTGCCAGCAGCCAACAAGGGGGTATTCAGTACTTC	CASSQQGGIQYF
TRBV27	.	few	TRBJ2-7	TGTGCCAGCAGTTTTGCCGGGCAGGGAGTTGAGCAGTACTTC	CASSFAGQGVEQYF
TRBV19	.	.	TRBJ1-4	TGTGCCAGTAGTTACCGGGGCATGGGTGAAAAACTGTTTTTT	CASSYRGMGEKLFF
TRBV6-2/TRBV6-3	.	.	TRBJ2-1	TGTGCCACCCTTGGGGGGGCTTGGGATGAGCAGTTCTTC	CATLGGAWDEQFF
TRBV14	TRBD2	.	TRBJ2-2	TGTGCCAGCAGCCAAGATGTAGCGGGAGTTACCGGGGAGCTGTTTTTT	CASSQDVAGVTGELFF
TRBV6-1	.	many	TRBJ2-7	TGTGCCAGCAGAGTAGACCCCGGGACCTACCACGAGCAGTACTTC	CASRVDPGTYHEQYF
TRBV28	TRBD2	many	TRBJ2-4	TGTGCCAGCAGTTTGCCCGGACTAGCGGATACCAAAAACATTCAGTACTTC	CASSLPGLADTKNIQYF
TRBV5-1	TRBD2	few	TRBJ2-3	TGCGCCAGCAGCGTGTGGGGGCCGGGAGGGGCCCGCACAGATACGCAGTATTTT	CASSVWGPGGARTDTQYF
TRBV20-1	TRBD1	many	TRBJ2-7	TGCAGTGCTAGACTATCCTTCGGGACAGGGTCCTACGAGCAGTACTTC	CSARLSFGTGSYEQYF
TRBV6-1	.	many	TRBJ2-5	TGTGCCAGCAGCCCCGGGATCCAAGAGACCCAGTACTTC	CASSPGIQETQYF
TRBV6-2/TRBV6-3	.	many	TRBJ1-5	TGTGCCAGCAGCTACTCTCCGCAGTACAATCAGCCCCAGCATTTT	CASSYSPQYNQPQHF
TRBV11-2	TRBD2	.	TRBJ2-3	TGTGCCAGCAGCTTTGGACTAGCGGGAAAGAGCACAGATACGCAGTATTTT	CASSFGLAGKSTDTQYF
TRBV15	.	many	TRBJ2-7	TGTGCCACCAGCAGTGGGCTCCCCTACGAGCAGTACTTC	CATSSGLPYEQYF
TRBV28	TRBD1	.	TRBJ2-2	TGTGCCAGCGTCACAGGGGGATTAGCGGCGAACACCGGGGAGCTGTTTTTT	CASVTGGLAANTGELFF
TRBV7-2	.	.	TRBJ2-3	TGTGCCAGCAGCTTATACAGGGTACCAGATATGCAGTATTTT	CASSLYRVPDMQYF
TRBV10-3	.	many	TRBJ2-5	TGTGCCATCAGTGAGTCACAGGAATTCAGGGAGACCCAGTACTTC	CAISESQEFRETQYF
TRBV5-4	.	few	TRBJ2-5	TGTGCCAGCAGCCGAGCCGGGACACCGGGTCAGTACTTC	CASSRAGTPGQYF
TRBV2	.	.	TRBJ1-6	TGTGCCAGCAGTTTACAGGAGCCAAATTCACCCCTCCACTTT	CASSLQEPNSPLHF
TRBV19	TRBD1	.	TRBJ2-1	TGTGCCAGTAGTATATTTGGGACAGGGGGCTACAATGAGCAGTTCTTC	CASSIFGTGGYNEQFF
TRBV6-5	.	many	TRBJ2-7	TGTGCCAGCAGTCACTGGAGCTTCACCTCCTACGAGCAGTACTTC	CASSHWSFTSYEQYF
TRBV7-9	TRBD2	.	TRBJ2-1	TGTGCCAGCAGACACGATGTGGGGGGGGACAATGAGCAGTTCTTC	CASRHDVGGDNEQFF
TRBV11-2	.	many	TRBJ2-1	TGTGCCAGCAGCTTAGTTCCCGGACGGGTATACAATGAGCAGTTCTTC	CASSLVPGRVYNEQFF
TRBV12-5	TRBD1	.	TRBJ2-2	TGTGCTAGTGGTTTGTCCCCTTCAGGGGGCAGTACCGGGGAGCTGTTTTTT	CASGLSPSGGSTGELFF
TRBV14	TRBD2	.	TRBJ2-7	TGTGCCAGCAGCCAAGAAAGCGGGGGCTTCCTCGAGCAGTACTTC	CASSQESGGFLEQYF
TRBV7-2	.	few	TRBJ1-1	TGTGCCAGCAGCTACCAGGGAACGGACACTGAAGCTTTCTTT	CASSYQGTDTEAFF
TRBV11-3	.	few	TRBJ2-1	TGTGCCAGCAGACTAATGGGGGACAATGAGCAGTTCTTC	CASRLMGDNEQFF
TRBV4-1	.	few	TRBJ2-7	TGCGCCAGCAGCCCCAATCCAGACAGCTACGAGCAGTACTTC	CASSPNPDSYEQYF
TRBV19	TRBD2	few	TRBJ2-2	TGTGCCAGTAGTATAGCTAGCGGGAGGCCCTCGACCGGGGAGCTGTTTTTT	CASSIASGRPSTGELFF
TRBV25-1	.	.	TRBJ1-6	TGTGCCAGCAGTGGGAAATATAATTCACCCCTCCACTTT	CASSGKYNSPLHF
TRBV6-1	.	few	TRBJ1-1	TGTGCCAGCAGTTCTGGACCGATCACTGAAGCTTTCTTT	CASSSGPITEAFF
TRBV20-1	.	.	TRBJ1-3	TGCAGTGCTAGGGGTGACGGGGTTAGCGGAAACACCATATATTTT	CSARGDGVSGNTIYF
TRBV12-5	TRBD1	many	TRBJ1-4	TGTGCTAGTGGCTCACAGGGGGGTAATGAAAAACTGTTTTTT	CASGSQGGNEKLFF
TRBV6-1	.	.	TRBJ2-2	TGTGCCAGCAGCTACCAGGGTTTGAACGGGGAGCTGTTTTTT	CASSYQGLNGELFF
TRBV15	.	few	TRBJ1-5	TGTGCCACCAGCAGAGGGGCTACTAGCAATCAGCCCCAGCATTTT	CATSRGATSNQPQHF
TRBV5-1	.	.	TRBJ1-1	TGCGCCAGCAGCTTGGCCTCCCAGGGTGATACTGAAGCTTTCTTT	CASSLASQGDTEAFF
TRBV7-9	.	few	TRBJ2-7	TGTGCCAGCAGCTTAGGTCGGGGTAGCAACGAGCAGTACTTC	CASSLGRGSNEQYF
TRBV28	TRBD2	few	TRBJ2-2	TGTGCCAGCAGTTTATTACTAGCGGGAGTATCGGACACCGGGGAGCTGTTTTTT	CASSLLLAGVSDTGELFF
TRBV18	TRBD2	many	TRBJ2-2	TGTGCCAGCTCACCAAACATCGGGAGGGGCACCGGGGAGCTGTTTTTT	CASSPNIGRGTGELFF